These 27 T cell receptor beta chains came from one sample sequenced in a study of blood T cell repertoires in COVID-19. Measured with immunoSEQ multiplex PCR; TCRdb has only the in-frame clones, and not every one. The repertoire includes some 320,000 clones, 89% of them detected once, and 2.9% sits in the top ten. Sequenced input: PBMCs or T cells enriched from blood (not recorded which). The origin of the receptors is a woman in her forties or fifties who had been exposed to COVID-19.

The chain recombines TRBV5-4 with TRBJ2-1; TRBD1 might be the D (5 bases). The CDR3 has 15 amino acids. Trimming removed 0 bases from V and 2 bases from J, with 9 bases in between. From germline, CDR1 is SGHNT and CDR2 YYREEE (reference sequence). The CDR3 coding sequence is TGTGCCAGCAGCTTGGAAGGGGAAGCCTACAATGAGCAGTTCTTC. As protein: CASSLEGEAYNEQFF.

The chain carries TRBV7-2 and TRBJ1-6; D call uncertain. Germline lookup yields CDR1 SGHTA and CDR2 FQGNSA. Trimming cost V 1 base and J 8 bases, with 6 bases left between them. There are 13 residues in the CDR3. The CDR3 is CASSLDIDSPLHF. CDR3 coding DNA: TGTGCCAGCAGCTTAGACATTGATTCACCCCTCCACTTT.

This rearrangement joins TRBV24-1 to TRBJ2-3; 7 nucleotides align to TRBD2. CDR1 is KGHDR, CDR2 SFDVKD, per germline. Trimming took 1 base from V and 4 from J; bases not matched to a gene: 16. The CDR3 is made up of 19 amino acids. In DNA form, the CDR3 reads TGTGCCACCAGTGATTTTGGGGCCCGCGGGGGAGGGGTGGCAGATACGCAGTATTTT. It codes for CATSDFGARGGGVADTQYF.

The V call is TRBV28, the J call TRBJ1-5; D is perhaps TRBD1 (6 bases). The V end lost 6 bases, the J end lost 6 bases, and 9 bases lay between the germline ends. The CDR3 is 12 residues long. Per germline, CDR1 MDHEN and CDR2 SYDVKM. The CDR3 is CASRQGSQPQHF. CDR3 DNA: TGTGCCAGCAGACAGGGATCTCAGCCCCAGCATTTT. Looking up the rest from reference TRBV28 and TRBJ1-5 gives the full variable domain: DVKVTQSSRYLVKRTGEKVFLECVQDMDHENMFWYRQDPGLGLRLIYFSYDVKMKEKGDIPEGYSVSREKKERFSLILESASTNQTSMYLCASRQGSQPQHFGDGTRLSIL.

This clone was recorded only once. The J gene is TRBJ1-5, the V gene TRBV2; 8 positions agree with TRBD1. Germline V gives CDR1 SNHLY, CDR2 FYNNEI. The V gene end was trimmed by 6 bases and the J gene end by 4 bases; junction bases not matched to a gene: 5. The CDR3 runs to 14 residues. This CDR3 is CASSRGHQNQPQHF. In DNA form, the CDR3 reads TGTGCCAGCAGCAGGGGGCATCAGAATCAGCCCCAGCATTTT.

The chain has TRBV19 and TRBJ2-7; 8 bases line up with TRBD2. After removal of 3 bases from V and 2 bases from J, the junction contained 15 bases not matched to a gene. The germline V gene has CDR1 LNHDA and CDR2 SQIVND (reference sequence). The length of the CDR3 is 18 residues. This CDR3 is CASSMTSWGTSSTYEQYF. Here the CDR3 DNA reads TGTGCCAGTAGTATGACCAGTTGGGGGACTAGTTCTACCTACGAGCAGTACTTC.

The genes are TRBV11-2 and TRBJ2-7, with 8 bases aligning to TRBD1. CDR1 SGHAT and CDR2 FQNNGV come from the germline V gene. V shed 2 bases, J shed 0 bases, and the junction held 9 bases outside the gene matches. The length of the CDR3 is 17 residues. CDR3 DNA sequence: TGTGCCAGCAGCTTACTGACGGGACAGGCGAGCTCCTACGAGCAGTACTTC. Amino acids: CASSLLTGQASSYEQYF.

This clone was observed a single time. The V and J genes are TRBV3-1 (or the pseudogene TRBV3-2) and TRBJ2-7; possible D gene TRBD2, 6 bases. Looked up from germline, CDR1 is LGHDT and CDR2 is YNNKEL (reference sequence). The CDR3 is made up of 13 amino acids. The germline V and J ends were trimmed by 2 bases and 5 bases, with 10 bases remaining between them. CDR3 amino acids: CASSQRGDDEQYF. The CDR3 DNA sequence: TGTGCCAGCAGCCAACGCGGGGACGACGAGCAGTACTTC.

The V and J genes are TRBV7-8 and TRBJ1-4, with D perhaps matching TRBD1 (6 bases). The V end was cut by 2 bases, the J end by 8 bases, with 15 bases between. Germline lookup yields CDR1 SGHVS and CDR2 FQNEAQ. The CDR3 covers 15 residues. CDR3: CASSLSRGTEEKLFF. The CDR3 bases are TGTGCCAGCAGCTTATCCAGGGGTACGGAAGAAAAACTGTTTTTT.

The chain has TRBV6-1 and TRBJ1-5, with D possibly TRBD1 on 6 matching bases. Germline assignment: CDR1 MNHNS and CDR2 SASEGT. Between the trimmed V and J ends, which lost 1 base and 9 bases, there was a span of 13 bases. This CDR3 comprises 14 residues. The CDR3 DNA is TGTGCCAGCAGTGAAGAGGGGGGGCTCCGGCCCCAGCATTTT. This encodes CASSEEGGLRPQHF.

V gene TRBV28 combines with J gene TRBJ1-3, with 9 bases identical to TRBD1. The CDR3 contains 15 residues. In germline, CDR1 is MDHEN, CDR2 SYDVKM. V lost 6 bases to trimming and J lost 2 bases; unmatched junction nucleotides: 5. CDR3 nucleotide sequence: TGTGCCAGCAGCACAGGGGGCCCTACTGGAAACACCATATATTTT. Translated: CASSTGGPTGNTIYF.

This chain connects TRBV6-5 to TRBJ1-1; D call uncertain. The CDR3 runs to 13 residues. Germline CDR1 MNHEY, CDR2 SVGAGI. V gave up 8 bases and J gave up 2 bases, with 12 bases separating them. The CDR3 is CASLSEPNTEAFF. As DNA, the CDR3 is TGTGCCAGCCTATCCGAACCCAACACTGAAGCTTTCTTT.

The J gene is TRBJ2-3, the V gene TRBV3-1 (or the pseudogene TRBV3-2), with a tentative D call TRBD2 (7 bases). In germline, CDR1 is LGHDT, CDR2 YNNKEL (reference sequence). The CDR3 consists of 16 residues. With 0 bases removed from V and 3 bases from J, the gap between germline ends came to 13 bases. Here the CDR3 DNA reads TGTGCCAGCAGCCAAGATTTAGGGGGGGGGACAGATACGCAGTATTTT. This codes for CASSQDLGGGTDTQYF.

J is TRBJ2-1 and V is TRBV10-3, with D uncertain. The CDR3 contains 11 residues. Per germline, CDR1 ENHRY and CDR2 SYGVKD. V gave up 4 bases and J gave up 13 bases, with 11 bases separating them. The CDR3 region is CAISAASVQFF. The CDR3 nucleotides are TGTGCCATCAGTGCAGCTAGTGTTCAGTTCTTC.

The chain couples TRBV19 to TRBJ2-1; TRBD2 matches 13 bases. The J segment lost 9 bases and the V segment lost 5 bases, leaving 7 bases of the junction unmatched. There are 15 residues in the CDR3. Germline CDR1 reads LNHDA; CDR2 reads SQIVND (reference sequence). The CDR3 loop reads CASSGRTSGGVEQFF. CDR3 DNA: TGTGCCAGTAGTGGGCGGACTAGCGGGGGTGTTGAGCAGTTCTTC.

This chain's CDR3 is CASSRGLAGYEQYF. The CDR3 DNA reads TGTGCCAGCAGTCGGGGACTAGCGGGGTACGAGCAGTACTTC. The rearrangement joins TRBV28 to TRBJ2-7, with TRBD2 matching over 13 bases. The J segment lost 4 bases and the V segment lost 5 bases, leaving 2 bases of the junction unmatched. The germline V gene encodes CDR1 MDHEN and CDR2 SYDVKM. The CDR3 totals 14 residues.

The chain combines TRBV12-3 or TRBV12-4 with TRBJ1-2, with D possibly being TRBD1 (6 bases). The CDR3 is made up of 13 amino acids. V shed 5 bases and J shed 4 bases, with 11 bases lying between them. DNA for the CDR3: TGTGCCAGCAGTCCCCGGGACACCTATGGCTACACCTTC. This gives the protein CASSPRDTYGYTF.

The chain recombines TRBV28 with TRBJ1-5; D ambiguous. CDR1 is MDHEN, CDR2 SYDVKM, per germline. This CDR3 contains 18 residues. V gave up 3 bases and J gave up 0 bases, with 18 bases separating them. The CDR3 region is CASSFGLPRRNSNQPQHF. In DNA, the CDR3 is TGTGCCAGCAGTTTTGGTCTCCCCCGGAGGAATAGCAATCAGCCCCAGCATTTT.

The V call is TRBV3-1 (or the pseudogene TRBV3-2), the J call TRBJ1-4; D gene unclear. This CDR3 is built from 14 residues. The V and J ends lost 4 bases and 0 bases respectively, with 6 bases between them. CDR1 and CDR2 (germline): LGHDT, YNNKEL (reference sequence). The CDR3: CASSPTATNEKLFF. Here the CDR3 DNA reads TGTGCCAGCAGCCCGACTGCAACTAATGAAAAACTGTTTTTT.

This chain joins TRBV3-1 (or the pseudogene TRBV3-2) and TRBJ2-7; possible D gene TRBD1, 6 bases. Trimming removed 6 bases at V and 0 bases at J, with 27 bases between. This CDR3 comprises 19 residues. In germline, CDR1 is LGHDT, CDR2 YNNKEL (reference sequence). The CDR3 here is CASSLSGTPATLASYEQYF. The CDR3 coding sequence is TGTGCCAGCAGTCTATCCGGGACACCCGCAACTTTGGCCTCCTACGAGCAGTACTTC.

This chain connects TRBV7-8 to TRBJ1-4, with no clear D. This CDR3 region has 15 residues. Looked up from germline, CDR1 is SGHVS and CDR2 is FQNEAQ. Trimming cost V 1 base and J 3 bases, with 9 bases left between them. The chain's CDR3 is CASSLGGSANEKLFF. DNA for the CDR3: TGTGCCAGCAGCTTAGGCGGTAGTGCTAATGAAAAACTGTTTTTT.

V usage is TRBV3-1 (or the pseudogene TRBV3-2) and J usage is TRBJ2-2, with a tentative D call TRBD1 (5 bases). This CDR3 has 14 residues. V dropped 7 bases and J dropped 5 bases, with 14 bases sitting between them. CDR1 is LGHDT, CDR2 YNNKEL, per germline (reference sequence). CDR3 coding DNA: TGTGCCAGCACGATCGACAGAAGGACCGGGGAGCTGTTTTTT. Translation: CASTIDRRTGELFF.

This chain joins TRBV5-1 and TRBJ2-2; 10 bases match TRBD2. J lost 6 bases, V lost 0 bases, and 5 bases had no gene match. The CDR3 consists of 16 residues. Germline assignment: CDR1 SGHRS and CDR2 YFSETQ. The CDR3 loop reads CASSLAVAGGSGELFF. The CDR3 DNA follows: TGCGCCAGCAGCTTGGCCGTAGCGGGGGGCTCCGGGGAGCTGTTTTTT.

Many counts were recorded for this clone. The sample has other DNA sequences that encode this CDR3 too. The J gene is TRBJ1-5, the V gene TRBV10-2; weak D call: TRBD1 (5 bases). Trimming pared 2 bases from V and 0 bases from J, leaving 11 bases between. The CDR3 runs to 16 residues. In germline, CDR1 is WSHSY, CDR2 SAAADI. The CDR3 loop is CASSESPGNSNQPQHF. CDR3 sequence (DNA): TGCGCCAGCAGTGAGAGTCCAGGGAATAGCAATCAGCCCCAGCATTTT.

This clone has just one count. The genes are TRBV3-1 (or the pseudogene TRBV3-2) and TRBJ2-7; no clear D gene. Germline CDR1 reads LGHDT; CDR2 reads YNNKEL (reference sequence). The CDR3 runs 16 residues. V lost 1 base and J lost 3, with 16 bases in between. Written as DNA, the CDR3 is TGTGCCAGCAGCCAAGCCGTCGTCACAGAAATCTACGAGCAGTACTTC. It codes for CASSQAVVTEIYEQYF.

In DNA form, the CDR3 reads TGCGCCAGCAGCTTGGGCCCAGGGGTTTATGGCTACACCTTC. Amino acids: CASSLGPGVYGYTF. The chain employs TRBV5-1 and TRBJ1-2; tentative D call: TRBD1 (6 bases). The CDR3 runs 14 residues. Trimming removed 0 bases at V and 5 bases at J, with 11 bases between. Germline lookup yields CDR1 SGHRS and CDR2 YFSETQ.

This rearrangement joins TRBV3-1 (or the pseudogene TRBV3-2) to TRBJ2-1, with 8 nucleotides matching TRBD2. Germline V gene lookup returns CDR1 LGHDT and CDR2 YNNKEL (reference sequence). After removal of 4 bases from V and 0 bases from J, the junction contained 11 bases not matched to a gene. The CDR3 has 18 amino acids. The CDR3 DNA follows: TGTGCCAGCAGCCGCTATAGCGGGGCGTACAGCTCCTACAATGAGCAGTTCTTC. This sequence encodes CASSRYSGAYSSYNEQFF.